A selection of T cell receptor beta chains follows, all from one sample in a study of T cell responses to AZD1222 COVID-19 vaccine. The table came from immunoSEQ multiplex PCR; TCRdb's copy has only in-frame clones and leaves some out. The sample lists 86,000 or so clones, around 84% occurring once. The sample consisted of peripheral blood, taken 28 days after the second AZD1222 dose. The source of these receptors is an adult who received the AZD1222 COVID-19 vaccine. Each CDR3 is given with its conserved first and last residue. Each record gives: V gene, D gene, CDR3 protein. The D gene is left open where the match is weak.

>TRBV29-1|TRBD1
CSVAGTGAVEQYF
>TRBV30|-
CAWSRRGTPGLGRHEQYF
>TRBV29-1|-
CSVAAPLQETQYF
>TRBV13|TRBD1
CASSRGQEDYGYTF
>TRBV9|-
CASSVGAGFNEKLFF
>TRBV6-5|-
CASSPIHEMPQHF
>TRBV4-1|-
CASSGLGFLVNTEAFF
>TRBV3-1/TRBV3-2|TRBD1
CASSSGGVASYEQYF
>TRBV18|-
CASSPPVTASGEQYF
>TRBV5-6|-
CASSQDGRGMNTEAFF
>TRBV10-3|-
CAISESTSGNTIYF
>TRBV7-9|-
CASSFPPANEKLFF
>TRBV5-1|TRBD1
CASSPGTAHPGELFF
>TRBV5-8|-
CASSSGANVLTF
>TRBV27|-
CASSTNRVGEQYF
>TRBV10-1|TRBD2
CASRRTSGAYEQYF
>TRBV2|-
CASSDGQGRIGNTIYF
>TRBV28|-
CASIPLAGAGRPQHF
>TRBV6-5|-
CASSYAEGGTQYF
>TRBV19|TRBD2
CASSIDRGGNTDTQYF
>TRBV18|TRBD1
CASSPEGAYGYTF
>TRBV4-3|-
CASSQEGPKTWDVYSPLHF
>TRBV2|-
CASSERWSNQPQHF
>TRBV28|-
CASSYGAKSGGYTF
>TRBV7-9|-
CASSLYEQSTDTQYF
>TRBV28|TRBD1
CASSFAGGWTNEKLFF
>TRBV7-2|TRBD1
CASSLEGTGNQPQHF
>TRBV7-9|-
CASSLEWAGELFF
>TRBV5-6|-
CASSLGGLATGTQYF
>TRBV15|TRBD1
CATSRGLDRGLTDTQYF
>TRBV12-5|-
CASGLDGSYEQYF
>TRBV15|TRBD1
CATSRPTGGNSPLHF
>TRBV24-1|TRBD1
CATSAQTGGGGNEQFF
>TRBV5-8|-
CASSLQRNSPLHF
>TRBV19|-
CASSFSGGGTEAFF